What follows describes a single T cell receptor (beta chain). As processed by the authors: Reference gene primers were amplified, and this amplification served to estimate nucleated cell counts. Generated by immunoSEQ multiplex PCR, the TCRdb table keeps only in-frame clones and is missing some. V, J and clone size reflect that table, while D and trimming were determined from the DNA. The table shows about 140,000 clones, with around 82% occurring only once. This entry belongs to a study of blood T cell repertoires in COVID-19. Across the study: Spain, Italy and the United States supplied samples that represented acute and convalescent COVID-19. PBMCs, B-cell-depleted T cells, or T cells were the source of the cDNA or gDNA that made up the material.

Germline assignment: CDR1 SGHDT and CDR2 YYEEEE. Deletions cut 2 bases from V and 11 bases from J, with 11 bases between. There are 13 residues in the CDR3. Study members were between about 18 and 90 years old and lived in approximately 25 US regions. The clonotype comes from a middle-aged man with acute COVID-19. This chain connects TRBV5-6 to TRBJ1-6; tentative D call: TRBD1 (5 bases). Specimen: PBMCs or T cells enriched from blood (not recorded which). CDR3 in amino acids: CASSFGRVAPLHF. CDR3 in DNA: TGTGCCAGCAGCTTTGGCAGGGTGGCACCCCTCCACTTT.